This TCR beta chain came from a study of cytomegalovirus exposure and HLA in healthy donors. A word on this clone: Its target is not known.

Whole-study findings and limits: Rarity characterized most TCR sequences, yet some public TCRs appeared in many donors. Judged likely to be a sequencing artifact was a cluster of highly shared sequence variants. Being productive about 87% or about 30% of the time was typical of most TCR beta V segments in an earlier analysis.

The PCR ran on 60 Vbeta and 13 Jbeta primers. Profiling relied on immunoSEQ multiplex PCR, and the TCRdb table lists in-frame clones only, not all of them. This table has 100,000 to 150,000 clones, approximately 80% appearing once. With 0 bases removed from V and 2 bases from J, the gap between germline ends came to 11 bases. Per the germline V gene, CDR1 is MNHNY and CDR2 is SVGAGI (reference sequence). This CDR3 comprises 16 residues. The sample taken for sequencing was PBMCs. This sequence joins TRBV6-6 and TRBJ1-3, with a weak D call TRBD1 (6 bases). The origin of this receptor is a man aged 18-30 years in good health and CMV-seronegative. Here the CDR3 reads CASSYSIAGAGNTIYF. CDR3 DNA: TGTGCCAGCAGTTACTCAATCGCAGGGGCTGGAAACACCATATATTTT.